Below are 11 T cell receptor beta chains sequenced from a single sample in a study of cytomegalovirus exposure and HLA in healthy donors. It was with 60 Vbeta and 13 Jbeta primers that the PCR ran. Using immunoSEQ multiplex PCR, the repertoire was profiled, and TCRdb retains in-frame clones only, with some absent. The table records approximately 120,000 clones, roughly 79% of them present only once. The sample taken for sequencing was PBMCs. These receptors came from a woman in her twenties or thirties in good health and CMV-seronegative.

The V call is TRBV9, the J call TRBJ1-3, with D hard to call. In germline, CDR1 is SGDLS, CDR2 YYNGEE. With 3 bases removed from V and 1 base from J, the gap between germline ends came to 11 bases. The CDR3 totals 15 residues. The CDR3 loop reads CASSARLKSGNTIYF. Here the CDR3 DNA reads TGTGCCAGCAGCGCCCGACTAAAATCTGGAAACACCATATATTTT. Using reference TRBV9 and TRBJ1-3 for the parts outside the CDR3, the full variable domain is DSGVTQTPKHLITATGQRVTLRCSPRSGDLSVYWYQQSLDQGLQFLIQYYNGEERAKGNILERFSAQQFPDLHSELNLSSLELGDSALYFCASSARLKSGNTIYFGEGSWLTVV.

The rearrangement links TRBV5-6 to TRBJ2-3; TRBD1 is a possible D gene (5 bases). This CDR3 region has 13 residues. Germline V gives CDR1 SGHDT, CDR2 YYEEEE. V gave up 6 bases and J gave up 1 base, with 9 bases separating them. CDR3 sequence reads: CASTQGGTDTQYF. CDR3 nucleotides: TGTGCCAGCACCCAAGGGGGCACAGATACGCAGTATTTT.

The chain links TRBV5-1 to TRBJ2-6, with D perhaps TRBD2 (5 bases). This CDR3 is 14 amino acids long. V lost 0 bases, J lost 10 bases, and 11 bases lay in between. Germline CDR1 reads SGHRS; CDR2 reads YFSETQ. The CDR3 region is CASSLEPGENVLTF. The DNA for the CDR3 is TGCGCCAGCAGCTTGGAACCCGGGGAGAACGTCCTGACTTTC. The full variable domain, in which reference TRBV5-1 and TRBJ2-6 provide the parts outside the CDR3, is KAGVTQTPRYLIKTRGQQVTLSCSPISGHRSVSWYQQTPGQGLQFLFEYFSETQRNKGNFPGRFSGRQFSNSRSEMNVSTLELGDSALYLCASSLEPGENVLTFGAGSRLTVL.

V gene TRBV5-4 combines with J gene TRBJ2-3, with D perhaps TRBD2 (5 bases). The CDR3 runs to 14 residues. Per the germline V gene, CDR1 is SGHNT and CDR2 is YYREEE (reference sequence). The ends were cut back, 6 bases at V and 4 bases at J, with 15 bases in the middle. The CDR3 is CASKATGFSDTQYF. The CDR3 DNA reads as TGTGCCAGCAAAGCTACGGGGTTCTCAGATACGCAGTATTTT.

The chain combines TRBV14 with TRBJ1-2, with D possibly being TRBD1 (5 bases). The ends were cut back, 1 base at V and 10 bases at J, with 13 bases in the middle. The CDR3 runs 13 residues. The germline gives CDR1 SGHDN, CDR2 FVKESK. The CDR3 region has the DNA TGTGCCAGCAGCCAAGTCGACAGAGAGGACTACACCTTC. Its translation is CASSQVDREDYTF.

This rearrangement joins TRBV27 to TRBJ1-5, with D perhaps TRBD1 (5 bases). The V gene lost 7 bases and the J gene lost 6 bases, with 16 bases spanning the gap. CDR3 size: 14 residues. The germline V gene encodes CDR1 MNHEY and CDR2 SMNVEV (reference sequence). CDR3 DNA: TGTGCCAGCAAGAGCACAGGTGGGCCTCAGCCCCAGCATTTT. Translated: CASKSTGGPQPQHF.

V usage is TRBV5-6 and J usage is TRBJ2-1, with 8 bases fitting TRBD2. CDR3 size: 16 residues. CDR1 and CDR2 from the germline V gene are SGHDT and YYEEEE. V shed 4 bases and J 0 bases; nucleotides not matched to a gene: 6. CDR3 DNA sequence: TGTGCCAGCAGCGAACTAGCGGCCCGCTCCTACAATGAGCAGTTCTTC. Its translation: CASSELAARSYNEQFF.

This clone is a singleton in its sample. This chain links TRBV30 with TRBJ1-1, with D tentatively TRBD1 (5 bases). Germline V lookup: CDR1 GTSNPN, CDR2 SVGIG (reference sequence). The CDR3 runs to 14 residues. The V end was cut by 1 base, the J end by 6 bases, with 15 bases between. The CDR3 here is CAWSGKGRAAEAFF. CDR3 bases: TGTGCCTGGAGTGGAAAGGGGAGGGCGGCTGAAGCTTTCTTT.

The chain links TRBV6-6 to TRBJ2-7; D uncertain. Germline V gene data show CDR1 as MNHNY and CDR2 as SVGAGI (reference sequence). V gave up 0 bases and J gave up 2 bases, with 14 bases separating them. The CDR3 is 16 residues long. In nucleotides, the CDR3 is TGTGCCAGCAGTTACTCGTATCTGGGCAGGACCTACGAGCAGTACTTC. Translation: CASSYSYLGRTYEQYF.

This chain links TRBV7-8 with TRBJ2-3; D is possibly TRBD1 (5 bases). Germline loops: CDR1 SGHVS, CDR2 FQNEAQ. The V end was cut by 1 base, the J end by 2 bases, with 19 bases between. The CDR3 is made up of 18 amino acids. The CDR3 spells CASSLGSYVRVNTDTQYF. For the CDR3, the DNA is TGTGCCAGCAGCTTAGGATCTTATGTCAGGGTGAACACAGATACGCAGTATTTT.

The rearrangement uses TRBV5-4 and TRBJ2-7, with 7 bases lining up with TRBD1. The J segment lost 1 base and the V segment lost 4 bases, leaving 5 bases of the junction unmatched. The germline V gene encodes CDR1 SGHNT and CDR2 YYREEE (reference sequence). The length of the CDR3 is 14 residues. The CDR3, as DNA: TGTGCCAGCAGCAGAACAGGGGTTTCCTACGAGCAGTACTTC. This gives the protein CASSRTGVSYEQYF.